A few counts support the clone carrying this T cell receptor (beta chain). Enrolment of Seattle patients took place during active infection, and they were followed longitudinally. Repertoires were generated with immunoSEQ multiplex PCR, while TCRdb's copy carries only in-frame clones and drops some. The top ten clones hold 0.95% of a sample with about 200,000 clones, 70% to 90% of them seen once. These data are taken from a study of blood T cell repertoires in COVID-19. Per germline, CDR1 GTSNPN and CDR2 SVGIG (reference sequence). V dropped 0 bases and J dropped 11 bases, with 13 bases sitting between them. The CDR3 contains 12 residues.

The TCR comes from a man aged 55 to 70 with COVID-19, enrolled during active disease. The chain joins TRBV30 to TRBJ1-2, with unresolved D. Sequencing was performed on peripheral blood. CDR3 in amino acids: CAWSVSSGLYTF. The CDR3 DNA sequence: TGTGCCTGGAGTGTATCGTCAGGCTTATACACCTTC.